Listed below are T cell receptor beta chains from one sample, sequenced in a study of a mutant IDH1 vaccine in newly diagnosed glioma. The protocol was immunoSEQ multiplex PCR, while the TCRdb copy is restricted to in-frame clones and leaves out a portion. The sample shows tens of thousands of clones, 75% to 90% of them seen only once. No antigens are known for them. The input for sequencing was PBMCs, taken from a glioma patient whose treatment included an IDH1 peptide vaccine. These receptors all come from a man in his fifties with glioma. The conserved cysteine and the conserved F or W are not part of the CDR3 here. Each record gives: CDR3 protein, V gene.

cdr3_aa: ASSQGGPDQPQH; v_call: TRBV4-1
cdr3_aa: ASSESKGVGYGYT; v_call: TRBV10-1
cdr3_aa: ASSPRAWELYEQY; v_call: TRBV18
cdr3_aa: ASSPRGPYGYT; v_call: TRBV7-2
cdr3_aa: ASSTSLSSSYEQY; v_call: TRBV27
cdr3_aa: ASSLRQGSYEQY; v_call: TRBV18
cdr3_aa: ASSRNSGGRETQY; v_call: TRBV19
cdr3_aa: ASSEALYEQY; v_call: TRBV2
cdr3_aa: ASSQDRNTEAF; v_call: TRBV14
cdr3_aa: ASSAGGTGNTIY; v_call: TRBV5-1
cdr3_aa: ASSLANFPGTGESYEQY; v_call: TRBV7-9
cdr3_aa: ATSRDLTGLGQPQH; v_call: TRBV15
cdr3_aa: ASNHGGASQPQH; v_call: TRBV7-2
cdr3_aa: SVRGGYGYT; v_call: TRBV29-1
cdr3_aa: ASSLSGRSYEQY; v_call: TRBV7-9
cdr3_aa: ASSWAGGTDTQY; v_call: TRBV6-5
cdr3_aa: ASSIGQEHGYT; v_call: TRBV19
cdr3_aa: ASSLSRGAYNEQF; v_call: TRBV7-2
cdr3_aa: ASSAWDRSSWDEKLF; v_call: TRBV19
cdr3_aa: ASSLTGNTEAF; v_call: TRBV6-1
cdr3_aa: ASSQSGLAGAKF; v_call: TRBV4-1
cdr3_aa: ASREWGISYEQY; v_call: TRBV10-1
cdr3_aa: ASHPQGAGRTEAF; v_call: TRBV2
cdr3_aa: ASSEGTGGFYEQY; v_call: TRBV2
cdr3_aa: ASSQVTSGMSSVEQF; v_call: TRBV4-1
cdr3_aa: ASSSFRGTYEQY; v_call: TRBV7-2
cdr3_aa: ASKSGYTEAF; v_call: TRBV27
cdr3_aa: ASSPRTEGMAF; v_call: TRBV11-2
cdr3_aa: ASSVQGAYYGYT; v_call: TRBV6-1
cdr3_aa: ASSSNLKEEQY; v_call: TRBV5-6